The source of this T cell receptor beta chain is a study of T cell clones after liver transplantation. Thawed unstimulated PBMCs were FACS-sorted by CD3, CD4 and CD8 into two populations. CDR1 is LNHDA, CDR2 SQIVND, per germline (reference sequence). Trimming took 3 bases from V and 0 from J, leaving 8 bases between them. This CDR3 contains 14 residues. Assay: immunoSEQ multiplex PCR; the TCRdb copy retains only in-frame clones and omits some. The data contain 80,000 or so clones, about 82% of them singletons. The rearrangement links TRBV19 to TRBJ1-2; D remains unclear. This specimen was CD4+ T cells from blood, taken roughly 3.5 years after liver transplant. The source is a human patient who received a liver transplant. Some T cells may be graft donor cells. The CDR3 loop is CASSIPLSNYGYTF. DNA of the CDR3: TGTGCCAGTAGTATCCCCCTCTCTAACTATGGCTACACCTTC.